This T cell receptor (beta chain) was profiled in a study of blood T cell repertoires in COVID-19. Study in general: Samples of COVID-19 (acute and convalescent) were obtained from the United States, Italy and Spain. PBMCs, B-cell-depleted T cells, or T cells were the source of the cDNA or gDNA that made up the material.

Germline values: CDR1 MRHNA, CDR2 SNTAGT. The V segment lost 0 bases and the J segment 4 bases; nucleotides outside the gene matches: 5. The CDR3 totals 19 residues. As processed by the authors: Amplifying reference gene primers gave estimates of nucleated cell counts. Here immunoSEQ multiplex PCR was the method, and the copy in TCRdb shows in-frame clones only, minus some. D and trimming were read from the DNA, whereas the V and J calls and clone size are those reported in that table. This sample yields almost 400,000 clones, of which around 87% are seen a single time; roughly 2% belongs to the top ten. The Seattle patients, enrolled during active infection, were followed longitudinally.

The genes are TRBV6-4 and TRBJ2-2; TRBD2 matches at 16 bases. The clonotype comes from a woman in her fifties or sixties with COVID-19, enrolled during active disease. Sequenced input: peripheral blood. The CDR3 DNA reads TGTGCCAGCAGTGACTCGGGACTAGCGGGGGGGCCCGGCACCGGGGAGCTGTTTTTT. It yields the protein CASSDSGLAGGPGTGELFF.